The 24 T cell receptor beta chains reported below all come from one sample, sequenced in a study of cytomegalovirus exposure and HLA in healthy donors. The PCR contained 60 Vbeta and 13 Jbeta primers. Repertoires were generated with immunoSEQ multiplex PCR, while TCRdb's copy carries only in-frame clones and drops some. The sample shows fewer than 95,000 clones, 80% of them seen only once. Sequencing input: PBMCs. These receptors were obtained from a man aged 18 to 30 in good health and CMV-seronegative.

The chain is built from TRBV12-2 and TRBJ2-7; TRBD1 is the table's D call, not checked against the DNA. TRBV12-2 constitutes a pseudogene. This CDR3 has 17 residues. The CDR3 DNA sequence: TGTGCAAGTCGCTTAAGGCGCGCCGGGACAGGAGCCTACGAGCAGTACTTC. Encoded protein: CASRLRRAGTGAYEQYF.

This clone was picked up a small number of times. The chain uses TRBV7-2 and TRBJ2-5, with D possibly TRBD1 on 6 matching bases. This CDR3 contains 15 residues. V was pared by 2 bases and J by 3 bases, with 13 bases between. Germline V CDR1 and CDR2: SGHTA, FQGNSA. This chain's CDR3 is CASSLIGAGEETQYF. In nucleotides, the CDR3 is TGTGCCAGCAGCTTAATTGGGGCAGGGGAAGAGACCCAGTACTTC.

The chain is built from TRBV29-1 and TRBJ1-2, with a tentative D call TRBD1 (5 bases). Between the trimmed V and J ends, which lost 3 bases and 4 bases, there was a span of 15 bases. The CDR3 consists of 14 residues. Germline V lookup: CDR1 SQVTM, CDR2 ANQGSEA. CDR3 in DNA: TGCAGCGTTGAGGTGGCAGGGAAGGGCTATGGCTACACCTTC. As protein: CSVEVAGKGYGYTF.

This rearrangement joins TRBV5-1 to TRBJ2-1; TRBD2 matches at 9 bases. With 7 bases clipped from V and 8 bases from J, the junction kept 4 bases outside the gene matches. Germline assignment: CDR1 SGHRS and CDR2 YFSETQ. The CDR3 spans 12 residues. The CDR3 bases are TGCGCCAGCGGGACTAGCAGCGATGAGCAGTTCTTC. It yields the protein CASGTSSDEQFF.

The chain links TRBV2 to TRBJ1-2; D ambiguous. The germline V gene has CDR1 SNHLY and CDR2 FYNNEI. The CDR3 has 13 amino acids. Trimming left V 4 bases short and J 6 bases short, with 12 bases between. CDR3 loop: CASSVGGPNGYTF. In DNA form, the CDR3 reads TGTGCCAGCAGTGTAGGAGGTCCCAATGGCTACACCTTC.

The chain is built from TRBV5-1 and TRBJ1-1; D is unclear. Germline values: CDR1 SGHRS, CDR2 YFSETQ. V lost 3 bases, J lost 2 bases, and 14 bases lay in between. The CDR3 is made up of 15 amino acids. The CDR3 DNA is TGCGCCAGCAGCTCGGTCGGGATGGTTAACACTGAAGCTTTCTTT. It specifies CASSSVGMVNTEAFF. Full variable domain (remainder filled in from reference TRBV5-1 and TRBJ1-1): KAGVTQTPRYLIKTRGQQVTLSCSPISGHRSVSWYQQTPGQGLQFLFEYFSETQRNKGNFPGRFSGRQFSNSRSEMNVSTLELGDSALYLCASSSVGMVNTEAFFGQGTRLTVV.

V usage is TRBV27 and J usage is TRBJ1-1, with 10 positions matching TRBD1. Germline values: CDR1 MNHEY, CDR2 SMNVEV (reference sequence). V lost 5 bases, J lost 9 bases, and 18 bases stayed unmatched. The CDR3 loop spans 17 amino acids. The CDR3 DNA follows: TGTGCCAGCAGTCCTATATACCAAAGCCGGGACAGGGGAAAAGCTTTCTTT. This translates into CASSPIYQSRDRGKAFF.

This sequence joins TRBV4-1 and TRBJ1-5; 10 nucleotides agree with TRBD1. Germline CDR1 reads MGHRA; CDR2 reads YSYEKL. J lost 4 bases, V lost 6 bases, and 3 bases had no gene match. The CDR3 consists of 14 residues. In DNA form, the CDR3 reads TGCGCCAGCAGTCGACAGGGGGCAAATCAGCCCCAGCATTTT. This translates into CASSRQGANQPQHF.

This chain links TRBV5-1 with TRBJ2-5; 7 bases agree with TRBD1. The J segment lost 4 bases and the V segment lost 4 bases, leaving 13 bases of the junction unmatched. The CDR3 consists of 16 residues. Germline CDR1 is SGHRS and CDR2 is YFSETQ. The CDR3 DNA reads as TGCGCCAGCAGCATTGCCGGGACAGCGGATGGAGAGACCCAGTACTTC. Amino acids: CASSIAGTADGETQYF.

The chain is built from TRBV11-2 and TRBJ2-7; D may be TRBD2 (6 bases). CDR3 length: 14 amino acids. Germline CDR1 reads SGHAT; CDR2 reads FQNNGV. The V end was cut by 1 base, the J end by 2 bases, with 9 bases between. The CDR3 DNA sequence: TGTGCCAGCAGCTTAGGGCGGGGCCCCTACGAGCAGTACTTC. Its translation: CASSLGRGPYEQYF.

This clone has only one observation. CDR3 amino acids: CASSFSGGAGETQYF. CDR3 sequence (DNA): TGTGCCAGCAGCTTTAGCGGGGGGGCCGGTGAGACCCAGTACTTC. The chain carries TRBV7-6 and TRBJ2-5; 11 bases fit TRBD2. The CDR3 sequence is 15 residues long. Germline V gene sequence: CDR1 SGHVS, CDR2 FNYEAQ. Losses at the gene ends were 3 bases for V and 5 bases for J; bases not matched to a gene: 5.

The V and J genes are TRBV4-2 and TRBJ2-3; 10 positions match TRBD2. Looked up from germline, CDR1 is LGHNA and CDR2 is YNFKEQ. The V segment lost 4 bases and the J segment 2 bases; nucleotides outside the gene matches: 12. The CDR3 extends over 18 amino acids. The CDR3 DNA sequence: TGTGCCAGCAGCCTCCTGCCGGGAACTAGCGGGGTCACAGATACGCAGTATTTT. As protein: CASSLLPGTSGVTDTQYF.

The chain employs TRBV29-1 and TRBJ1-4; a weak D match, TRBD1 (5 bases). Germline V CDR1 and CDR2: SQVTM, ANQGSEA. The CDR3 contains 12 residues. V was clipped by 7 bases and J by 3 bases, with 9 bases between them. CDR3 amino acids: CSAQGPNEKLFF. CDR3 bases: TGCAGCGCCCAGGGTCCTAATGAAAAACTGTTTTTT.

On this clone itself: A junction end diverges from the germline sequence, so it may reflect a read error. The chain employs TRBV7-9 and TRBJ2-5; 7 bases agree with TRBD1. Per the germline V gene, CDR1 is SEHNR and CDR2 is FQNEAQ (reference sequence). The CDR3 has 14 amino acids. In nucleotides, the CDR3 is TGTTCCAGCAGCTTAAAGGGGGCGCGAGAGACCCAGTACTTC. Protein sequence: CSSSLKGARETQYF.

The CDR3 protein is CASSLEPSSGNTIYF. For the CDR3, the DNA is TGTGCCAGCAGCTTAGAGCCGAGCTCTGGAAACACCATATATTTT. This chain connects TRBV7-9 to TRBJ1-3; D call uncertain. Deletions cut 1 base from V and 0 bases from J, with 7 bases between. CDR3 length equals 15 residues. CDR1 is SEHNR, CDR2 FQNEAQ, per germline (reference sequence).

V usage is TRBV30 and J usage is TRBJ1-5, with D tentatively TRBD1 (5 bases). The germline V gene encodes CDR1 GTSNPN and CDR2 SVGIG (reference sequence). V was pared by 2 bases and J by 5 bases, with 10 bases between. The CDR3 spans 13 residues. The CDR3 DNA sequence: TGTGCCTGGAGTTATACAGGAGATCAGCCCCAGCATTTT. Its translation is CAWSYTGDQPQHF.

V is TRBV11-3 and J is TRBJ2-1; 8 nucleotides agree with TRBD1. Germline V gene lookup returns CDR1 SGHNT and CDR2 YENEEA. The length of the CDR3 is 14 residues. J was trimmed by 6 bases and V by 3 bases; bases with no gene match: 4. The chain's CDR3 is CASSFGQGTNEQFF. The CDR3 DNA reads TGTGCCAGCAGCTTTGGACAGGGAACCAATGAGCAGTTCTTC.

The chain carries TRBV5-1 and TRBJ1-1; D not certain. Germline CDR1 and CDR2: SGHRS and YFSETQ. This CDR3 comprises 14 residues. With 1 base removed from V and 1 base from J, the gap between germline ends came to 8 bases. CDR3 sequence: CASSLTESNTEAFF. The CDR3 DNA is TGCGCCAGCAGCTTGACGGAGTCGAACACTGAAGCTTTCTTT.

The chain joins TRBV2 to TRBJ1-4, with TRBD1 identical over 7 bases. There are 16 residues in the CDR3. Germline V CDR1 and CDR2: SNHLY, FYNNEI. V lost 5 bases, J lost 5 bases, and 11 bases stayed unmatched. Written as DNA, the CDR3 is TGTGCCAGCAGTAGATTTAACAGGGGAGTAAATGAAAAACTGTTTTTT. This sequence encodes CASSRFNRGVNEKLFF.

The chain carries TRBV19 and TRBJ2-2, with 14 bases aligning to TRBD2. This CDR3 has 18 residues. V gave up 10 bases and J gave up 0 bases; unmatched junction bases: 10. Germline CDR1 reads LNHDA; CDR2 reads SQIVND (reference sequence). CDR3 nucleotides: TGTGCCATTTCCAGGACTAGCGGGGGGTTAGCGAACACCGGGGAGCTGTTTTTT. Protein product: CAISRTSGGLANTGELFF. Based on the CDR3 plus reference TRBV19 and TRBJ2-2, the full variable domain is DGGITQSPKYLFRKEGQNVTLSCEQNLNHDAMYWYRQDPGQGLRLIYYSQIVNDFQKGDIAEGYSVSREKKESFPLTVTSAQKNPTAFYLCAISRTSGGLANTGELFFGEGSRLTVL.

The rearrangement joins TRBV7-9 to TRBJ2-1, with 8 positions matching TRBD2. Per germline, CDR1 SEHNR and CDR2 FQNEAQ (reference sequence). V lost 5 bases and J lost 7; bases outside the gene matches: 10. CDR3 length: 15 residues. The CDR3 reads CASSSGGSGRNEQFF. CDR3 coding DNA: TGTGCCAGCAGCAGCGGGGGATCGGGGCGGAATGAGCAGTTCTTC.

The V call is TRBV9, the J call TRBJ2-2; TRBD1 agrees at 7 bases. The CDR3 covers 19 residues. V lost 0 bases to trimming and J lost 4 bases; unmatched junction nucleotides: 15. Looked up from germline, CDR1 is SGDLS and CDR2 is YYNGEE. DNA of the CDR3: TGTGCCAGCAGCGTAGGAAGAGACAGGGACCCTTTGGGCACCGGGGAGCTGTTTTTT. It translates to CASSVGRDRDPLGTGELFF.

The J gene is TRBJ1-1, the V gene TRBV27; 8 nucleotides match TRBD1. Germline loops: CDR1 MNHEY, CDR2 SMNVEV (reference sequence). V shed 4 bases and J 3 bases; nucleotides not matched to a gene: 13. CDR3 length equals 17 residues. In DNA form, the CDR3 reads TGTGCCAGCAGTTCTGGACAGGGCCCCCCTTGGGACACTGAAGCTTTCTTT. This translates into CASSSGQGPPWDTEAFF.

The chain uses TRBV30 and TRBJ1-3, with D tentatively TRBD1 (6 bases). Per germline, CDR1 GTSNPN and CDR2 SVGIG (reference sequence). The CDR3 totals 13 residues. V gave up 4 bases and J gave up 3 bases, with 10 bases separating them. The CDR3 loop reads CAWKKDSGNTIYF. The CDR3 nucleotides are TGTGCCTGGAAGAAGGACAGTGGAAACACCATATATTTT.